The entry below describes one TCR beta chain. This sample was included in a study of blood T cell repertoires in COVID-19. Background on the study: Sites across the United States, Italy and Spain contributed samples from acute and convalescent COVID-19. PBMCs, B-cell-depleted T cells, or T cells were the source of the cDNA or gDNA that made up the material.

The V and J ends lost 7 bases and 4 bases respectively, with 8 bases between them. The germline V gene encodes CDR1 MNHEY and CDR2 SVGAGI. There are 12 residues in the CDR3. Authors' methods: Scientists estimated how many nucleated cells there were by amplifying reference gene primers. Data came from immunoSEQ multiplex PCR; TCRdb stores just in-frame clones and leaves some out. V, J and clone size derive from that table, while D and trimming were established from the DNA sequence. The data show about 220,000 clones, approximately 80% seen once. J is TRBJ2-1 and V is TRBV6-5; D uncertain. Sequenced material: peripheral blood. The origin of this receptor is a human donor in a cohort sampled during active COVID-19. The CDR3 DNA is TGTGCCAGCAACACCTGGTACAATGAGCAGTTCTTC. It is translated as CASNTWYNEQFF.